Below are 13 T cell receptor beta chains sequenced from a single sample in a study of T cell changes during pregnancy in multiple sclerosis. Profiling relied on immunoSEQ multiplex PCR, and the TCRdb table lists in-frame clones only, not all of them. The sample shows roughly 30,000 clones, approximately 89% of them seen only once. This material consisted of CD8+ T cells from peripheral blood mononuclear cells, taken after pregnancy. The receptors were gathered from a female donor with multiple sclerosis, enrolled in a pregnancy study.

This clone was observed a handful of times. V gene TRBV10-1 combines with J gene TRBJ2-2; the D gene is possibly TRBD2 (5 bases). Germline V gene sequence: CDR1 WNHNN, CDR2 SYGVQD (reference sequence). The CDR3 spans 16 residues. V was shortened by 3 bases and J by 5 bases, with 16 bases between the two germline ends. The CDR3 coding sequence is TGCGCCAGCAGTGATAGGGAGTTGAATAGGACCGGGGAGCTGTTTTTT. Translating it yields CASSDRELNRTGELFF.

The genes are TRBV27 and TRBJ1-2; 11 bases align to TRBD1. Trimming at V came to 0 bases and at J to 4 bases, leaving 7 bases not matched to a gene. The CDR3 runs to 17 residues. Germline V gene data show CDR1 as MNHEY and CDR2 as SMNVEV (reference sequence). The DNA of the CDR3 is TGTGCCAGCAGTTTATCCCTCGGGACAGGGGGTAGCTATGGCTACACCTTC. Amino acids: CASSLSLGTGGSYGYTF.

This clone ranks as medium-sized. This rearrangement joins TRBV7-9 to TRBJ2-2; tentatively, D is TRBD2 (5 bases). CDR3 length equals 17 residues. V was trimmed by 3 bases and J by 0 bases, leaving 14 bases between them. CDR1 and CDR2 (germline): SEHNR, FQNEAQ (reference sequence). The CDR3 nucleotides are TGTGCCAGCAGCTTCCCCGCGGGTGCACCGAACACCGGGGAGCTGTTTTTT. This gives the protein CASSFPAGAPNTGELFF.

V and J are TRBV7-9 and TRBJ1-1, with 8 bases lining up with TRBD1. The V gene end was trimmed by 1 base and the J gene end by 0 bases; junction bases not matched to a gene: 4. CDR3 size: 16 residues. Germline loops: CDR1 SEHNR, CDR2 FQNEAQ (reference sequence). CDR3 bases: TGTGCCAGCAGCTTAGTTTGGACAGGGCTGAACACTGAAGCTTTCTTT. It yields the protein CASSLVWTGLNTEAFF.

This clone appeared once. This chain uses TRBV13 with TRBJ2-5, with 8 bases that match TRBD2. CDR1 and CDR2 (germline): PRHDT, FYEKMQ (reference sequence). This CDR3 is built from 16 residues. V gave up 5 bases and J gave up 2 bases; unmatched junction bases: 10. The CDR3 coding sequence is TGTGCCAGCAGCCCTGCCAAAACGGGAGGGCAAGAGACCCAGTACTTC. This gives the protein CASSPAKTGGQETQYF.

This clone was seen just once. The rearrangement joins TRBV7-9 to TRBJ1-1, with 7 bases identical to TRBD1. With 5 bases clipped from V and 0 bases from J, the junction kept 6 bases outside the gene matches. Germline lookup yields CDR1 SEHNR and CDR2 FQNEAQ (reference sequence). The CDR3 loop spans 15 amino acids. CDR3 sequence: CASSGQVGMNTEAFF. Written as DNA, the CDR3 is TGTGCCAGCAGCGGACAGGTGGGGATGAACACTGAAGCTTTCTTT. The full variable domain, completed using reference TRBV7-9 and TRBJ1-1, is DTGVSQNPRHKITKRGQNVTFRCDPISEHNRLYWYRQTLGQGPEFLTYFQNEAQLEKSRLLSDRFSAERPKGSFSTLEIQRTEQGDSAMYLCASSGQVGMNTEAFFGQGTRLTVV.

CDR3 in amino acids: CASSQDRSNQPQHF. DNA for the CDR3: TGCGCCAGCAGCCAAGATCGGAGCAATCAGCCCCAGCATTTT. The chain uses TRBV4-3 and TRBJ1-5; D ambiguous. Germline assignment: CDR1 LGHNA and CDR2 YSLEER. This CDR3 is 14 amino acids long. V shed 0 bases and J shed 1 base, with 4 bases lying between them.

The chain has TRBV5-1 and TRBJ2-1, with D possibly matching TRBD1 (6 bases). With 4 bases removed from V and 3 bases from J, the gap between germline ends came to 11 bases. The CDR3 loop spans 14 amino acids. Germline V gene lookup returns CDR1 SGHRS and CDR2 YFSETQ. As DNA, the CDR3 is TGCGCCAGCAGCCCGGACAGATACTACAATGAGCAGTTCTTC. It encodes CASSPDRYYNEQFF. Variable domain in full (rest from reference TRBV5-1 and TRBJ2-1): KAGVTQTPRYLIKTRGQQVTLSCSPISGHRSVSWYQQTPGQGLQFLFEYFSETQRNKGNFPGRFSGRQFSNSRSEMNVSTLELGDSALYLCASSPDRYYNEQFFGPGTRLTVL.

The sample holds one count of this clone. The chain employs TRBV7-9 and TRBJ2-2; TRBD1 agrees at 7 bases. Germline lookup yields CDR1 SEHNR and CDR2 FQNEAQ (reference sequence). Trimming at V came to 4 bases and at J to 1 base, leaving 6 bases not matched to a gene. The CDR3 has 16 amino acids. The CDR3 DNA follows: TGTGCCAGCAGCTCGAGAGGGACAGAGAACACCGGGGAGCTGTTTTTT. It is translated as CASSSRGTENTGELFF.

The chain recombines TRBV7-3 with TRBJ2-3, with TRBD2 matching 8 bases. The CDR3 runs 16 residues. Germline trimming cut 2 bases from V and 0 bases from J; bases unmatched to any gene: 4. The germline V gene has CDR1 SGHTA and CDR2 FQGTGA. Here the CDR3 reads CASSLGVAGSTDTQYF. DNA of the CDR3: TGTGCCAGCAGCTTAGGAGTAGCGGGAAGCACAGATACGCAGTATTTT. The variable domain in full, with the rest retrieved from reference TRBV7-3 and TRBJ2-3, is GAGVSQTPSNKVTEKGKYVELRCDPISGHTALYWYRQSLGQGPEFLIYFQGTGAADDSGLPNDRFFAVRPEGSVSTLKIQRTERGDSAVYLCASSLGVAGSTDTQYFGPGTRLTVL.

The chain joins TRBV4-1 to TRBJ1-1; D is unresolved. Trimming stripped 4 bases from V and 8 bases from J, with 20 bases between. Per the germline V gene, CDR1 is MGHRA and CDR2 is YSYEKL. The CDR3 runs to 15 residues. The CDR3 sequence is CASSPLPGARLEAFF. In DNA, the CDR3 is TGCGCCAGCAGCCCACTCCCAGGTGCCAGGCTCGAAGCTTTCTTT.

V usage is TRBV4-3 and J usage is TRBJ2-7, with TRBD1 identical over 8 bases. The CDR3 sequence is 16 residues long. Germline V gives CDR1 LGHNA, CDR2 YSLEER. With V trimmed by 6 bases and J by 0 bases, 10 bases remained unmatched. The CDR3 DNA reads as TGCGCCAGCAGTAAAGGGACAGGCGATATCTCCTACGAGCAGTACTTC. Its translation: CASSKGTGDISYEQYF.

The V gene is TRBV19, the J gene TRBJ1-2; TRBD1 matches at 8 bases. CDR1 is LNHDA, CDR2 SQIVND, per germline (reference sequence). The CDR3 length is 17 residues. Unmatched junction bases numbered 8, after V lost 2 bases and J lost 0 bases. CDR3 in amino acids: CASSISLGTGANYGYTF. The CDR3 nucleotides are TGTGCCAGTAGTATATCCCTGGGGACAGGAGCTAACTATGGCTACACCTTC. Full variable domain (missing parts from reference TRBV19 and TRBJ1-2): DGGITQSPKYLFRKEGQNVTLSCEQNLNHDAMYWYRQDPGQGLRLIYYSQIVNDFQKGDIAEGYSVSREKKESFPLTVTSAQKNPTAFYLCASSISLGTGANYGYTFGSGTRLTVV.